The sequence of this TCR beta chain was determined in a study of siplizumab effects on memory and regulatory T cells. Study-wide results and limits: The study found naive T cells seemingly more diverse than memory cells and seemingly major alloresponse contributors. Siplizumab brought about a significant reduction in alloreactive sequences traceable to unstimulated CD4+ memory cells. Proliferating Tregs in siplizumab cultures were never verified as suppressive.

Concerning this clone itself: Its specificity is unknown.

The CDR3 runs to 17 residues. The V segment lost 0 bases and the J segment 6 bases; nucleotides outside the gene matches: 8. The germline gives CDR1 LGHNA, CDR2 YNFKEQ. Per sample, approximately 10^5 TCR templates underwent assay. Only in-frame clones appear in the TCRdb table, and some are missing; sequencing was by immunoSEQ multiplex PCR. The sample yields more than 70,000 clones, 85% to 95% seen once. The rearrangement links TRBV4-2 to TRBJ2-1; 10 bases map to TRBD2. The origin of this receptor is a human donor in good health. The sequenced sample was CD8+ T cells sorted from blood. CDR3 residues: CASSQEQGLAEANEQFF. CDR3 DNA sequence: TGTGCCAGCAGCCAAGAGCAAGGACTAGCGGAGGCCAATGAGCAGTTCTTC.